This TCR beta chain was recorded in a study of OX40 agonist ivuxolimab in advanced cancers. Looking at the study overall: Across the patients, intravenous ivuxolimab was delivered every 2 weeks at 0.01 to 10 mg/kg. Dose-escalation subjects each had hepatocellular carcinoma, melanoma, renal cell or head and neck cancer. Findings of the study overall: The mean number of expanded clones was higher in CD8+ T cells than in CD4+.

The V gene lost 1 base and the J gene lost 4 bases, with 8 bases spanning the gap. Germline V gives CDR1 SQVTM, CDR2 ANQGSEA. This CDR3 contains 14 residues. Clones were read by immunoSEQ multiplex PCR, and TCRdb kept only the in-frame ones, dropping some. The data hold roughly 76,000 clones, with roughly 87% observed a single time. Worth noting for this clone: Its antigen is not known.

The sequence was collected from an adult with an advanced solid tumor such as melanoma, head and neck, liver or kidney cancer. The chain joins TRBV29-1 to TRBJ2-6; D gene ambiguous. Sequenced here: CD4+ or CD8+ T cells sorted from blood, sampled in a trial of the OX40 agonist ivuxolimab. CDR3 protein: CSVEGGSGANVLTF. CDR3 DNA: TGCAGCGTTGAAGGAGGCTCCGGGGCCAACGTCCTGACTTTC.